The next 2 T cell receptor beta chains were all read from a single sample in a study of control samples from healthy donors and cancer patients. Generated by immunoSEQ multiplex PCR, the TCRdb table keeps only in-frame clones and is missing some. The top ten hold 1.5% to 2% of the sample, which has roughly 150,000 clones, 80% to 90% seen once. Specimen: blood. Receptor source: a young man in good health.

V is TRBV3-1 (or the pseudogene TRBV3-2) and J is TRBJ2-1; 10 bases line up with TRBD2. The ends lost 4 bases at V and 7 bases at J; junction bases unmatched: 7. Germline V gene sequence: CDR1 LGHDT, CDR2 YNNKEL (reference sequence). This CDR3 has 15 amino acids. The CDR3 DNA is TGTGCCAGCAGCCCCGCAGGAGCGGGGGGGAATGAGCAGTTCTTC. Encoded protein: CASSPAGAGGNEQFF.

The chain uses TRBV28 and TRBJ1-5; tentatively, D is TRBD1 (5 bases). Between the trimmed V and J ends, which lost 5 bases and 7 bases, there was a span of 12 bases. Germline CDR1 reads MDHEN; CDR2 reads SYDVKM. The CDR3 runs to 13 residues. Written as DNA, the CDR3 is TGTGCCAGCAGTCCTCCGGGGCCACAGCCCCAGCATTTT. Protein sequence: CASSPPGPQPQHF.